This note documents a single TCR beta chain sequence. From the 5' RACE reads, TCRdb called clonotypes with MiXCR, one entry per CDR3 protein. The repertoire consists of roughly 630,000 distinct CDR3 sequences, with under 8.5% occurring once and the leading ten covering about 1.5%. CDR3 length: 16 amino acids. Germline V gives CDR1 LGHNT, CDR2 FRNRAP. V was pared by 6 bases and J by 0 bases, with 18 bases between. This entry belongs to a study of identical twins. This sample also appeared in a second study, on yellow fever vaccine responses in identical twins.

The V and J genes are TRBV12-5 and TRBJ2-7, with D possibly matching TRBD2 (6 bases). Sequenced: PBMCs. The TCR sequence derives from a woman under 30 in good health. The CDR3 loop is CASGPRTTSPSYEQYF. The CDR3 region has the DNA TGTGCTAGTGGCCCCAGGACTACAAGTCCCTCCTACGAGCAGTACTTC.